The count of the clone carrying this TCR beta chain is one. Its antigen is unknown. The repertoire was sequenced with immunoSEQ multiplex PCR; TCRdb's copy has only in-frame clones and lacks some. The sample shows about 190,000 clones, around 87% of them seen only once. This sample stems from a study of T cell responses to AZD1222 COVID-19 vaccine. Study findings and constraints: Vaccine-associated CD4 TCRs spanned spike, dominant at 160-218 and 743-854.

Germline values: CDR1 SGDLS, CDR2 YYNGEE. V was clipped by 0 bases and J by 5 bases, with 15 bases between them. There are 16 residues in the CDR3. The material sequenced was peripheral blood, taken on day 0 of MenACWY control vaccination. The rearrangement joins TRBV9 to TRBJ2-1, with TRBD2 as a possible D gene (6 bases). The receptor's source is an adult in good health. This chain's CDR3 is CASSVGWRDSNNEQFF. CDR3 sequence (DNA): TGTGCCAGCAGCGTAGGGTGGCGGGACTCGAACAATGAGCAGTTCTTC.